This record covers a single TCR beta chain. Participants comprised healthy donors of bone marrow. The CDR3 is 17 residues long. Per germline, CDR1 SGHRS and CDR2 YFSETQ. Trimming at V came to 0 bases and at J to 6 bases, leaving 11 bases not matched to a gene. The data derive from a study of cytomegalovirus exposure and HLA in healthy donors. In the study overall: Findings of an earlier analysis included some 120 million unique TCR beta sequences from 190 million or so T cells. Samples from HLA-typed donors yielded about 85 million unique TCRs in an early data release.

The PCR ran on 60 Vbeta and 13 Jbeta primers. Data came from immunoSEQ multiplex PCR; TCRdb stores just in-frame clones and leaves some out. The profile shows tens of thousands of clones, roughly 78% of them singletons. The receptor comes from a male donor in good health and CMV-seropositive. Sequencing was carried out using PBMCs. V is TRBV5-1 and J is TRBJ2-3; 9 bases map to TRBD2. The CDR3 DNA reads TGCGCCAGCAGCTTGGGATCGAACATAGCGGGAGCCGATACGCAGTATTTT. It translates to CASSLGSNIAGADTQYF. The whole variable domain, remainder taken from reference TRBV5-1 and TRBJ2-3, is KAGVTQTPRYLIKTRGQQVTLSCSPISGHRSVSWYQQTPGQGLQFLFEYFSETQRNKGNFPGRFSGRQFSNSRSEMNVSTLELGDSALYLCASSLGSNIAGADTQYFGPGTRLTVL.